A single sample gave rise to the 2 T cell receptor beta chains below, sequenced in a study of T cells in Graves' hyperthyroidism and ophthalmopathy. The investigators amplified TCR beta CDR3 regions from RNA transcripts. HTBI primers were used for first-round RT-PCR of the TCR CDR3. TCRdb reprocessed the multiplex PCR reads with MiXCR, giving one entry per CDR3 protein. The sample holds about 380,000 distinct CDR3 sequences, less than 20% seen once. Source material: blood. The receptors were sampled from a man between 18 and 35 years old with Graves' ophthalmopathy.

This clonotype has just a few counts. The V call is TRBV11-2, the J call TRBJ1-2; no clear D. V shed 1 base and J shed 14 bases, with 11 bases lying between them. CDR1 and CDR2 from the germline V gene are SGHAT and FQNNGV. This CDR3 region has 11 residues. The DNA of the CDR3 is TGTGCCAGCAGCTTAGGGGCAGTAAGGACCTTC. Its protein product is CASSLGAVRTF.

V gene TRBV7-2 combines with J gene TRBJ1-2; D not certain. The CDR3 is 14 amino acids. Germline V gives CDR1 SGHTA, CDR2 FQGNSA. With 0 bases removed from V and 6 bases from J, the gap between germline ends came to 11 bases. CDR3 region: CASSLAVPQDGYTF. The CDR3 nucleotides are TGTGCCAGCAGCTTAGCTGTGCCGCAGGATGGCTACACCTTC. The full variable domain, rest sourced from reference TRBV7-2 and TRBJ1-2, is GAGVSQSPSNKVTEKGKDVELRCDPISGHTALYWYRQSLGQGLEFLIYFQGNSAPDKSGLPSDRFSAERTGGSVSTLTIQRTQQEDSAVYLCASSLAVPQDGYTFGSGTRLTVV.